The subject of this entry is one T cell receptor beta chain. No antigen is known for it. The sample has other DNA sequences that encode this CDR3 too. CDR3 size: 14 residues. The V segment lost 6 bases and the J segment 3 bases; nucleotides outside the gene matches: 3. Germline V gives CDR1 SGHTA, CDR2 FQGNSA. This entry belongs to a study of beta chain features in type 1 diabetes. Whole-study findings and limits: Overrepresentation of cells with high TCR expression could result from cDNA sequencing.

Expressed TCRB transcripts were sequenced after all isolated RNA was converted to cDNA. Sequenced by immunoSEQ multiplex PCR; TCRdb stores in-frame clones only, minus some. The data show 30,000 to 40,000 clones, about 65% seen once. This sequence originates from a woman aged 25 to 39 in good health. Material for sequencing was Tregs from blood. V and J are TRBV7-2 and TRBJ2-3; the match to TRBD2 covers 10 bases. The CDR3 here is CASSLTSGTDTQYF. CDR3 bases: TGTGCCAGCAGTTTGACTAGCGGGACAGATACGCAGTATTTT.